This T cell receptor beta chain stems from a study of radiotherapy plus CTLA-4 blockade in lung cancer. About the research overall: Disease control was present in roughly 29% of patients, and objective responses in under 20%. Study-level findings and limits: Together with interferon-beta, which increased in serum after radiation, early dynamic changes in blood T cell clones were reportedly the best predictors of response.

A note on this clone: The antigen remains undetermined.

Ipilimumab CTLA-4 blockade and focal radiation were given to patients with chemo-refractory metastatic non-small-cell lung cancer. V gave up 5 bases and J gave up 2 bases, with 15 bases separating them. From germline, CDR1 is SGHTA and CDR2 FQGNSA. The CDR3 spans 16 residues. Profiling relied on immunoSEQ multiplex PCR, and the TCRdb table lists in-frame clones only, not all of them. Among some 64,000 clones listed, roughly 76% were seen once. This TCR was sampled from a human donor with non-small cell lung cancer whose response to radiotherapy plus ipilimumab could not be evaluated. Some clones in this sample may be carry-over from other donors' samples. The V gene is TRBV7-2, the J gene TRBJ1-4; a possible D gene is TRBD1 (5 bases). The sample was peripheral blood, taken from a patient treated with radiotherapy plus ipilimumab. The CDR3 reads CASSPGQAWTNEKLFF. The CDR3 bases are TGTGCCAGCAGCCCAGGGCAGGCGTGGACTAATGAAAAACTGTTTTTT.